This T cell receptor beta chain was recorded in a study of shared clonotypes between healthy human individuals. Study overall: Sampling drew on donors who were a couple of women and a few men aged 18 to 49. Study outcomes and limitations: Across several donors, naive CD4 shared roughly 5%, naive CD8 over 3%, memory CD4 about 2.4%, memory CD8 under 0.5%. The genetic and exposure-history diversity represented was limited by few donors. How much donors shared clonotypes was expected to be affected by sequencing depth.

The CDR3 spans 18 residues. Germline CDR1 SQVTM, CDR2 ANQGSEA. Trimming removed 3 bases from V and 5 bases from J; junction bases left unmatched: 18. TCRdb's table, derived via immunoSEQ multiplex PCR, lists solely in-frame clones and lacks some. The repertoire has 300,000 to 400,000 clones, roughly 80% of them found once; the top ten carry about 10%. A remark on this clone: No antigen is known for it.

The sample comprised memory CD4+ T cells sorted from blood. This sample's subset: CD45RA-negative fraction. This chain connects TRBV29-1 to TRBJ2-5; 10 bases are a match to TRBD2. This TCR came from a man aged 25-45 years in good health. The CDR3 loop reads CSVEILGQILAGLETQYF. The CDR3, as DNA: TGCAGCGTTGAGATTCTAGGACAGATACTAGCGGGACTGGAGACCCAGTACTTC.